This T cell receptor beta chain was identified in a study of T cell repertoires in cytomegalovirus infection. Study details: Use of recently identified HLA-C-restricted and well-studied HLA-B-restricted CMV epitopes was part of the study. Matching HLA type and CMV infection were both indicated by public TCR beta signatures.

Ten or more counts support this clonotype. Its antigen is unknown. Losses at the gene ends were 5 bases for V and 3 bases for J; bases not matched to a gene: 9. The CDR3 is 16 amino acids. The germline V gene has CDR1 SEHNR and CDR2 FQNEAQ (reference sequence). Whole-study findings and limits: There were HLA-C-restricted CMV-specific TCR beta clonotypes dominating the ex vivo response.

Each CDR3 protein gets one entry after TCRdb re-called the reads with MiXCR. The data contain about a million distinct CDR3 sequences, approximately 33% of them seen just once; the ten biggest clones take up roughly 13%. V and J are TRBV7-9 and TRBJ2-7, with TRBD1 matching over 11 bases. This specimen was cultured CD8+ T cells from PBMCs, taken from culture after CMV antigen stimulation. The sequence came from a human donor in good health (CMV status not recorded). Some clones in this sample may be carry-over from other donors' samples. CDR3 nucleotide sequence: TGTGCCAGCAGCATATACGGGACAGGGGGAAACTACGAGCAGTACTTC. Its translation is CASSIYGTGGNYEQYF. Together with reference TRBV7-9 and TRBJ2-7, the CDR3 gives the full variable domain: DTGVSQNPRHKITKRGQNVTFRCDPISEHNRLYWYRQTLGQGPEFLTYFQNEAQLEKSRLLSDRFSAERPKGSFSTLEIQRTEQGDSAMYLCASSIYGTGGNYEQYFGPGTRLTVT.